This TCR beta chain came from a study of CD8 T cells in ankylosing spondylitis. General study findings and limits: About 8 highly homologous variants made up a TCR beta motif that seemed to typify ankylosing spondylitis blood. Clones linked to the disease showed a CD8+ phenotype. They occurred at relatively low frequencies in peripheral blood. As reported, disease-linked clones showed significant enrichment in matched ankylosing spondylitis synovial fluid.

This clonotype was seen at least ten times. Its antigen is currently unknown. Libraries for TCR beta were made by quantitative 5'-RACE with molecular barcodes. TCRdb re-called the 5' RACE reads with MiXCR, one entry per CDR3 protein. The table lists 250,000 or so distinct CDR3 sequences, 20% to 30% of them singletons. Germline V gene lookup returns CDR1 ENHRY and CDR2 SYGVKD. The CDR3 contains 14 residues. Trimming cost V 11 bases and J 4 bases; bases outside gene matches: 10. This TCR came from a male donor with ankylosing spondylitis or in good health (not recorded which). The specimen was blood, either unsorted or a sorted T cell fraction (not recorded which). V and J are TRBV10-3 and TRBJ2-3; TRBD2 aligns across 9 bases. This CDR3 reads CAAGGASGADTQYF. The CDR3 coding sequence is TGTGCCGCGGGGGGGGCCTCGGGAGCAGATACGCAGTATTTT.